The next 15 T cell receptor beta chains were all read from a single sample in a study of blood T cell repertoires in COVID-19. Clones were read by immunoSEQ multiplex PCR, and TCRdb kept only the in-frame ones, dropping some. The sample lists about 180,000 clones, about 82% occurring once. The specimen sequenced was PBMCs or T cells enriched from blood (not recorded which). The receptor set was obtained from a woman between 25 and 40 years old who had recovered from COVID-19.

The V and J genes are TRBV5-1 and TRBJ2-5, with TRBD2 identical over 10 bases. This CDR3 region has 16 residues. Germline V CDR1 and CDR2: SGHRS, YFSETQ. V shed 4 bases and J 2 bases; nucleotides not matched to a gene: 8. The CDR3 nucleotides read TGCGCCAGCAGCGGAGGGGCTAGCGGGGGACAAGAGACCCAGTACTTC. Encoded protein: CASSGGASGGQETQYF.

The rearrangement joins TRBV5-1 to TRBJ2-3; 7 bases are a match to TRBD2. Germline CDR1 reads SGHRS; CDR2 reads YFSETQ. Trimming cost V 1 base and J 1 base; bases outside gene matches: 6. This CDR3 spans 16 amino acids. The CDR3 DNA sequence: TGCGCCAGCAGCTTGAACGTCCTAGCGGGCACAGATACGCAGTATTTT. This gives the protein CASSLNVLAGTDTQYF.

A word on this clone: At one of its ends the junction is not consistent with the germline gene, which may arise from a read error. The DNA of the CDR3 is TGTGCCAGCAGTCATGACACTACCCGTCTTTACACAGGGGGCTTC. This sequence encodes CASSHDTTRLYTGGF. The chain uses TRBV7-9 and TRBJ2-7; 8 nucleotides agree with TRBD1. This CDR3 has 15 residues. Germline loops: CDR1 SEHNR, CDR2 FQNEAQ (reference sequence).

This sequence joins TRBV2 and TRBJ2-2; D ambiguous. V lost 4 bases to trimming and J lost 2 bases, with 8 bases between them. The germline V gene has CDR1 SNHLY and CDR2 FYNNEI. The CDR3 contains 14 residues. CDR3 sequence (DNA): TGTGCCAGCAGTGTGGGCCCTAACACCGGGGAGCTGTTTTTT. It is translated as CASSVGPNTGELFF. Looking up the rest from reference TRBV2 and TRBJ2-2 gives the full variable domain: EPEVTQTPSHQVTQMGQEVILRCVPISNHLYFYWYRQILGQKVEFLVSFYNNEISEKSEIFDDQFSVERPDGSNFTLKIRSTKLEDSAMYFCASSVGPNTGELFFGEGSRLTVL.

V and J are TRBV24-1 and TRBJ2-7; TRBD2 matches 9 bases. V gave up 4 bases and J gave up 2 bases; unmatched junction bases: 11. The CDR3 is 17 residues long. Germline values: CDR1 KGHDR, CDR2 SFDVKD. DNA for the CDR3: TGTGCCACCAGTGAGGCTAGCGGGACCACAACACCCTACGAGCAGTACTTC. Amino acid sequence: CATSEASGTTTPYEQYF.

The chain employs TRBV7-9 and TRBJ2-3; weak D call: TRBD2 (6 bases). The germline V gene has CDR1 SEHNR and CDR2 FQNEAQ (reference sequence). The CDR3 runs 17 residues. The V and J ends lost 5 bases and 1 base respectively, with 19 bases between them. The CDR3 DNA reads TGTGCCAGCAGCCCCGGGGCGGCTAGCGATGGCACAGATACGCAGTATTTT. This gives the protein CASSPGAASDGTDTQYF.

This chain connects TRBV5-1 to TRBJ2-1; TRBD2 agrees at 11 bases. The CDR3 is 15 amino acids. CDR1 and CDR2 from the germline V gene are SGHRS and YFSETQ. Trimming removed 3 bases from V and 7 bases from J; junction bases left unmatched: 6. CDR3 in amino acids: CASSSLAGGSNEQFF. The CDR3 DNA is TGCGCCAGCAGCTCTCTAGCGGGAGGTTCAAATGAGCAGTTCTTC.

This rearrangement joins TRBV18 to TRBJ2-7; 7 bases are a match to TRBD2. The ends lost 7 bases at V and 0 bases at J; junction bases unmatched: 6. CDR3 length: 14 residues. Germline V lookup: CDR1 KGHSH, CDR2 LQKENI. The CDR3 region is CASWGGSSSYEQYF. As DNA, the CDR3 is TGTGCCAGCTGGGGGGGTTCCAGCTCCTACGAGCAGTACTTC. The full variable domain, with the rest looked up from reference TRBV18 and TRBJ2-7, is NAGVMQNPRHLVRRRGQEARLRCSPMKGHSHVYWYRQLPEEGLKFMVYLQKENIIDESGMPKERFSAEFPKEGPSILRIQQVVRGDSAAYFCASWGGSSSYEQYFGPGTRLTVT.

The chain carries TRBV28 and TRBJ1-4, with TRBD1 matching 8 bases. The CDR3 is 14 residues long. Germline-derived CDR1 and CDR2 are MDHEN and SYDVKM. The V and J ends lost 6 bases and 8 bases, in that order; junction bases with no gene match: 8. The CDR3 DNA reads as TGTGCCAGCAGACGATGGGGGACAGGAGAAAAACTGTTTTTT. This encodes CASRRWGTGEKLFF.

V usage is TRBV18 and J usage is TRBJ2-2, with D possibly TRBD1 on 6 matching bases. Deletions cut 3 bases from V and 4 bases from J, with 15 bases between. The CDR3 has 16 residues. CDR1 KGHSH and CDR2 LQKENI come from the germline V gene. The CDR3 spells CASSPGTQSSTGELFF. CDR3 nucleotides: TGTGCCAGCTCACCTGGGACACAAAGTAGCACCGGGGAGCTGTTTTTT.

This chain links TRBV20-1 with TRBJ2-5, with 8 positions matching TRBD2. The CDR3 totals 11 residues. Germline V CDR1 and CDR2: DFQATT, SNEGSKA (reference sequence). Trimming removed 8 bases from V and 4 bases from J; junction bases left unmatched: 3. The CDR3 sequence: CSKTSGETQYF. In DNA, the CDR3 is TGCAGTAAAACTAGCGGAGAGACCCAGTACTTC.

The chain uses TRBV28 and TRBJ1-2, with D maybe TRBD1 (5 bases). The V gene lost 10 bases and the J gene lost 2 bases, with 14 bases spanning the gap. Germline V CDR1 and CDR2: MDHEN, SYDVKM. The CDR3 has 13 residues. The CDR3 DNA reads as TGTGCCACCTCGGATCGGGGGAACTATGGCTACACCTTC. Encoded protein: CATSDRGNYGYTF.

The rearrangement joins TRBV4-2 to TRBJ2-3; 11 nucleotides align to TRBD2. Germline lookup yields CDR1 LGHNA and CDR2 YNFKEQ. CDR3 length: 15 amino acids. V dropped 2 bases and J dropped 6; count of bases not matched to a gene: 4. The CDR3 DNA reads TGTGCCAGCAGCCAACTACTAGCGGGAGTGGATACGCAGTATTTT. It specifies CASSQLLAGVDTQYF.

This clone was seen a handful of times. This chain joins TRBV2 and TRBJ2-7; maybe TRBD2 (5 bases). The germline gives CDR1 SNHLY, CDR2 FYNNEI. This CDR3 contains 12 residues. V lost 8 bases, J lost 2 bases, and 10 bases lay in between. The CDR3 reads CASGQEAYEQYF. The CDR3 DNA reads TGTGCCAGCGGGCAGGAGGCCTACGAGCAGTACTTC.

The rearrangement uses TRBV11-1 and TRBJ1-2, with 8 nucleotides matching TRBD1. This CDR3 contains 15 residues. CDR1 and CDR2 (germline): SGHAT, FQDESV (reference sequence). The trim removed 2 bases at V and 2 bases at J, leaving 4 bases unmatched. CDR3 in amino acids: CASSLHRGANYGYTF. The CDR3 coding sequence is TGTGCCAGCAGCTTACACAGGGGGGCCAACTATGGCTACACCTTC. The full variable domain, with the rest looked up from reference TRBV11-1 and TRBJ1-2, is EAEVAQSPRYKITEKSQAVAFWCDPISGHATLYWYRQILGQGPELLVQFQDESVVDDSQLPKDRFSAERLKGVDSTLKIQPAELGDSAMYLCASSLHRGANYGYTFGSGTRLTVV.